This entry lists 27 T cell receptor beta chains sequenced from one sample in a study of shared clonotypes between healthy human individuals. Sequencing was performed with immunoSEQ multiplex PCR; in TCRdb, only in-frame clones are kept and a portion is missing. The profile shows approximately 2,200,000 clones, around 93% of them singletons. The naive CD8 population came from CD45RO-negative cells selected for CCR7, without terminally differentiated effector memory CD45RA+ cells. Sequencing was done on a sample of naive CD8+ T cells from PBMCs. These receptors came from a man between 18 and 29 years old in good health. Some clones in this sample may be carry-over from other donors' samples.

The CDR3 loop is CASSASEFYEQYF. In nucleotides, the CDR3 is TGTGCCAGCAGCGCCTCGGAGTTCTACGAGCAGTACTTC. The rearrangement links TRBV9 to TRBJ2-7; D call uncertain. The germline V gene has CDR1 SGDLS and CDR2 YYNGEE. V was shortened by 3 bases and J by 3 bases, with 10 bases between the two germline ends. The CDR3 loop spans 13 amino acids.

V gene TRBV6-5 combines with J gene TRBJ1-3; D gene unclear. The CDR3 totals 15 residues. Per germline, CDR1 MNHEY and CDR2 SVGAGI. Trimming took off 2 bases at V and 3 bases at J, with 11 bases between the two ends. CDR3 in DNA: TGTGCCAGCAGTTACGGGGAGTCTTATGGAAACACCATATATTTT. Translating it yields CASSYGESYGNTIYF.

V and J are TRBV19 and TRBJ2-1; TRBD2 agrees at 8 bases. Germline-derived CDR1 and CDR2 are LNHDA and SQIVND (reference sequence). Unmatched junction bases numbered 12, after V lost 5 bases and J lost 6 bases. The CDR3 is 16 residues long. This chain's CDR3 is CASSLSRGAFSNEQFF. The CDR3, as DNA: TGTGCCAGTAGTCTCTCGCGGGGGGCGTTCTCCAATGAGCAGTTCTTC.

The sample holds one count of this clone. The chain uses TRBV5-8 and TRBJ1-2, with TRBD1 matching over 8 bases. Germline V gene lookup returns CDR1 SGHTS and CDR2 YDEGEE. This CDR3 spans 14 amino acids. Losses at the gene ends were 0 bases for V and 6 bases for J; bases not matched to a gene: 4. The CDR3 protein is CASSLAGGDHGYTF. CDR3 sequence (DNA): TGTGCCAGCAGCTTGGCAGGGGGCGATCATGGCTACACCTTC. Using reference TRBV5-8 and TRBJ1-2 for the parts outside the CDR3, the full variable domain is EAGVTQSPTHLIKTRGQQATLRCSPISGHTSVYWYQQALGLGLQFLLWYDEGEERNRGNFPPRFSGRQFPNYSSELNVNALELEDSALYLCASSLAGGDHGYTFGSGTRLTVV.

The chain combines TRBV5-1 with TRBJ2-5; D perhaps matches TRBD2 (5 bases). CDR1 is SGHRS and CDR2 is YFSETQ in the germline V gene. CDR3 length: 13 residues. V was shortened by 4 bases and J by 4 bases, with 11 bases between the two germline ends. CDR3 DNA sequence: TGCGCCAGCAGCCCGGACGGACTAGAGACCCAGTACTTC. It translates to CASSPDGLETQYF.

This chain links TRBV6-1 with TRBJ1-2; D is unclear. The CDR3 length is 14 residues. V lost 1 base and J lost 4, with 10 bases in between. The V gene's germline CDR1 is MNHNS and CDR2 SASEGT. The CDR3 bases are TGTGCCAGCAGTGAAGGGTTTGAGGGCTATGGCTACACCTTC. Protein sequence: CASSEGFEGYGYTF.

The J gene is TRBJ2-3, the V gene TRBV7-3; D possibly uses TRBD1 or TRBD2 (5 bases each). This CDR3 is 13 amino acids long. Trimming removed 0 bases at V and 6 bases at J, with 7 bases between. Germline-derived CDR1 and CDR2 are SGHTA and FQGTGA. The chain's CDR3 is CASSLTGVDTQYF. Written as DNA, the CDR3 is TGTGCCAGCAGCTTAACGGGGGTGGATACGCAGTATTTT.

The rearrangement links TRBV5-1 to TRBJ2-7; D may match TRBD1 or TRBD2 (5 bases each). The germline gives CDR1 SGHRS, CDR2 YFSETQ. Deletions cut 1 base from V and 2 bases from J, with 13 bases between. This CDR3 has 15 amino acids. The CDR3 DNA is TGCGCCAGCAGCTTGCAAGGGACGCTACCCTACGAGCAGTACTTC. It translates to CASSLQGTLPYEQYF.

The sample holds one count of this clone. The gene calls are TRBV14 and TRBJ2-7; D may be TRBD2 (7 bases). The CDR3 length is 16 residues. V lost 4 bases to trimming and J lost 2 bases, with 18 bases between them. Germline V gene data show CDR1 as SGHDN and CDR2 as FVKESK. For the CDR3, the DNA is TGTGCCAGCAGCCCGGGGGGCAGGGTGTTTCCCTACGAGCAGTACTTC. It is translated as CASSPGGRVFPYEQYF. Based on the CDR3 plus reference TRBV14 and TRBJ2-7, the full variable domain is EAGVTQFPSHSVIEKGQTVTLRCDPISGHDNLYWYRRVMGKEIKFLLHFVKESKQDESGMPNNRFLAERTGGTYSTLKVQPAELEDSGVYFCASSPGGRVFPYEQYFGPGTRLTVT.

The rearrangement joins TRBV2 to TRBJ2-1; the D is unclear. Germline CDR1 is SNHLY and CDR2 is FYNNEI. V gave up 7 bases and J gave up 7 bases, with 14 bases separating them. This CDR3 comprises 13 residues. Here the CDR3 reads CASILYGRNEQFF. In nucleotides, the CDR3 is TGTGCCAGCATCCTTTATGGTCGGAATGAGCAGTTCTTC.

Concerning this clone itself: Additional DNA sequences in this sample encode the identical CDR3. The V gene is TRBV27, the J gene TRBJ2-7; no reliable D call. The CDR3 is 13 amino acids. Germline-derived CDR1 and CDR2 are MNHEY and SMNVEV (reference sequence). Trimming left V 3 bases short and J 0 bases short, with 6 bases between. The CDR3 protein is CASSFRGSYEQYF. The CDR3 nucleotides are TGTGCCAGCAGTTTCAGAGGCTCCTACGAGCAGTACTTC.

The chain recombines TRBV4-3 with TRBJ1-2; no reliable D call. V was pared by 1 base and J by 4 bases, with 10 bases between. The CDR3 covers 14 residues. The germline V gene encodes CDR1 LGHNA and CDR2 YSLEER. CDR3 DNA: TGCGCCAGCAGCCAAGGGCTTCTCCCCTATGGCTACACCTTC. Its translation: CASSQGLLPYGYTF.

The chain carries TRBV28 and TRBJ2-1; 8 nucleotides agree with TRBD2. This CDR3 has 15 residues. CDR1 MDHEN and CDR2 SYDVKM come from the germline V gene. Trimming cost V 8 bases and J 3 bases; bases outside gene matches: 9. CDR3 protein: CASGSGTRIYNEQFF. CDR3 sequence (DNA): TGTGCCAGCGGATCCGGGACTAGGATCTACAATGAGCAGTTCTTC.

V and J are TRBV9 and TRBJ2-3, with D possibly TRBD2 on 6 matching bases. The length of the CDR3 is 16 residues. CDR1 is SGDLS and CDR2 is YYNGEE in the germline V gene. Trimming removed 0 bases from V and 4 bases from J, with 15 bases in between. Here the CDR3 DNA reads TGTGCCAGCAGCGTAGTAGGGCGGGGTTCGTCAGATACGCAGTATTTT. It yields the protein CASSVVGRGSSDTQYF.

V usage is TRBV5-6 and J usage is TRBJ1-1, with 9 positions matching TRBD1. V shed 5 bases, J shed 2 bases, and the junction held 7 bases outside the gene matches. The CDR3 length is 15 residues. Germline V gives CDR1 SGHDT, CDR2 YYEEEE. The CDR3 spells CASRIGTGFNTEAFF. Here the CDR3 DNA reads TGTGCCAGCAGGATAGGGACAGGGTTTAACACTGAAGCTTTCTTT.

J is TRBJ2-1 and V is TRBV7-3; D unresolved. This CDR3 spans 15 amino acids. The germline gives CDR1 SGHTA, CDR2 FQGTGA. Deletions cut 5 bases from V and 0 bases from J, with 11 bases between. The CDR3 DNA reads TGTGCCAGCAGCCCCTCCTCTCACTCCTACAATGAGCAGTTCTTC. This codes for CASSPSSHSYNEQFF. The full variable domain, in which reference TRBV7-3 and TRBJ2-1 provide the parts outside the CDR3, is GAGVSQTPSNKVTEKGKYVELRCDPISGHTALYWYRQSLGQGPEFLIYFQGTGAADDSGLPNDRFFAVRPEGSVSTLKIQRTERGDSAVYLCASSPSSHSYNEQFFGPGTRLTVL.

The CDR3 DNA reads TGTGCCAGCAGCCAAGTAGTCGGAGGATTCACAGATACGCAGTATTTT. Translation: CASSQVVGGFTDTQYF. This chain uses TRBV4-2 with TRBJ2-3; the D gene is possibly TRBD2 (5 bases). Trimming cost V 1 base and J 2 bases, with 13 bases left between them. This CDR3 has 16 residues. Germline CDR1 LGHNA, CDR2 YNFKEQ.

This rearrangement joins TRBV27 to TRBJ2-7; the match to TRBD2 covers 10 bases. CDR1 is MNHEY, CDR2 SMNVEV, per germline (reference sequence). V shed 5 bases, J shed 0 bases, and the junction held 10 bases outside the gene matches. The CDR3 loop spans 17 amino acids. The chain's CDR3 is CASSLTGLAVDSYEQYF. CDR3 coding DNA: TGTGCCAGCAGTCTAACCGGACTAGCGGTTGACTCCTACGAGCAGTACTTC.

V usage is TRBV9 and J usage is TRBJ2-7; a possible D gene is TRBD2 (6 bases). The V end was cut by 3 bases, the J end by 5 bases, with 9 bases between. The CDR3 length is 12 residues. In germline, CDR1 is SGDLS, CDR2 YYNGEE. CDR3 amino acids: CASSGWGDEQYF. As DNA, the CDR3 is TGTGCCAGCAGCGGGTGGGGGGACGAGCAGTACTTC.

A remark on this clone: The sample holds other DNA sequences that translate to the same CDR3. The chain has TRBV7-2 and TRBJ2-1; D not resolved. CDR3 length: 12 amino acids. The germline CDR1 and CDR2 sequences are SGHTA and FQGNSA. The V end was cut by 1 base, the J end by 9 bases, with 7 bases between. CDR3 DNA: TGTGCCAGCAGCTTAGGCCTAGGTGAGCAGTTCTTC. Its protein is CASSLGLGEQFF.

The chain employs TRBV13 and TRBJ2-1; 9 nucleotides align to TRBD2. The CDR3 has 14 amino acids. The germline V gene has CDR1 PRHDT and CDR2 FYEKMQ (reference sequence). V lost 3 bases and J lost 8; bases outside the gene matches: 5. The CDR3 spells CASSFGTSFYEQFF. The CDR3 DNA is TGTGCCAGCAGCTTTGGGACTAGCTTTTATGAGCAGTTCTTC.

The chain uses TRBV27 and TRBJ2-2, with 8 bases identical to TRBD2. Per germline, CDR1 MNHEY and CDR2 SMNVEV (reference sequence). J was trimmed by 5 bases and V by 7 bases; bases with no gene match: 3. CDR3 length: 13 residues. The CDR3 loop is CASKGLVTGELFF. The CDR3 DNA is TGTGCCAGCAAGGGACTAGTAACCGGGGAGCTGTTTTTT.

The J gene is TRBJ2-7, the V gene TRBV4-3; D might be TRBD1 (5 bases). The CDR3 loop spans 16 amino acids. Trimming removed 1 base from V and 5 bases from J, with 18 bases in between. From germline, CDR1 is LGHNA and CDR2 YSLEER. CDR3 in amino acids: CASSQGAGPRGNEQYF. DNA for the CDR3: TGCGCCAGCAGCCAAGGGGCCGGGCCTAGGGGCAACGAGCAGTACTTC.

The chain combines TRBV9 with TRBJ2-1; D is perhaps TRBD1 or TRBD2 (10 bases each). The V end lost 0 bases, the J end lost 1 base, and 32 bases lay between the germline ends. This CDR3 comprises 23 residues. Germline V gives CDR1 SGDLS, CDR2 YYNGEE. The CDR3 sequence: CASSVGDRGLVRGLAVSYNEQFF. The CDR3 region has the DNA TGTGCCAGCAGCGTAGGGGACAGGGGACTAGTCCGAGGACTAGCGGTTTCCTACAATGAGCAGTTCTTC. The entire variable domain, with the rest obtained from reference TRBV9 and TRBJ2-1, is as follows: DSGVTQTPKHLITATGQRVTLRCSPRSGDLSVYWYQQSLDQGLQFLIQYYNGEERAKGNILERFSAQQFPDLHSELNLSSLELGDSALYFCASSVGDRGLVRGLAVSYNEQFFGPGTRLTVL.

The CDR3 region has the DNA TGTGCCAGCAGCGCGATGGGGGACAGGGTGGCTGGGCAGTTCTTC. Its protein product is CASSAMGDRVAGQFF. V usage is TRBV11-3 and J usage is TRBJ2-1; 9 bases are shared with TRBD1. The CDR3 runs to 15 residues. CDR1 and CDR2 (germline): SGHNT, YENEEA. The J segment lost 12 bases and the V segment lost 5 bases, leaving 14 bases of the junction unmatched.

This sequence joins TRBV5-1 and TRBJ2-4; 8 bases are a match to TRBD1. V shed 4 bases, J shed 5 bases, and the junction held 5 bases outside the gene matches. This CDR3 is 14 amino acids long. Germline values: CDR1 SGHRS, CDR2 YFSETQ. The CDR3 region is CASSLDRVENIQYF. In DNA, the CDR3 is TGCGCCAGCAGCCTGGACAGGGTCGAAAACATTCAGTACTTC. The full variable domain, in which reference TRBV5-1 and TRBJ2-4 provide the parts outside the CDR3, is KAGVTQTPRYLIKTRGQQVTLSCSPISGHRSVSWYQQTPGQGLQFLFEYFSETQRNKGNFPGRFSGRQFSNSRSEMNVSTLELGDSALYLCASSLDRVENIQYFGAGTRLSVL.

This chain connects TRBV14 to TRBJ2-2; D unresolved. The V end lost 1 base, the J end lost 9 bases, and 9 bases lay between the germline ends. Germline V gene sequence: CDR1 SGHDN, CDR2 FVKESK. The CDR3 runs to 13 residues. The CDR3 nucleotides read TGTGCCAGCAGCCAAGTATCGGCGTGGGAGCTGTTTTTT. It specifies CASSQVSAWELFF.